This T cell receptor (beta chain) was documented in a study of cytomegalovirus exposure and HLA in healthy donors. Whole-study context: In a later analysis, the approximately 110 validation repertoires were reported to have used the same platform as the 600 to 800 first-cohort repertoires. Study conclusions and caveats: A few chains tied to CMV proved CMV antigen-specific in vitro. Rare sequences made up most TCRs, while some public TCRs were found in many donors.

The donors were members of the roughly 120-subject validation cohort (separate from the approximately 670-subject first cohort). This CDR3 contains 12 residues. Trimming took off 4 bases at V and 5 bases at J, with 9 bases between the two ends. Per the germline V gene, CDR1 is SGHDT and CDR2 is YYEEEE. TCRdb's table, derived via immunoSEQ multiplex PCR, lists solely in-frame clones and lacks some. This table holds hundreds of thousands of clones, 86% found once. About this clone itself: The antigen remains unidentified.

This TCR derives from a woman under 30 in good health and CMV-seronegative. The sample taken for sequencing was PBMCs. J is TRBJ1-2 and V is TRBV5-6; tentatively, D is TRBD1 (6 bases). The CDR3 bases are TGTGCCAGCAGCACCAGGGGTTATGGCTACACCTTC. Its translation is CASSTRGYGYTF.